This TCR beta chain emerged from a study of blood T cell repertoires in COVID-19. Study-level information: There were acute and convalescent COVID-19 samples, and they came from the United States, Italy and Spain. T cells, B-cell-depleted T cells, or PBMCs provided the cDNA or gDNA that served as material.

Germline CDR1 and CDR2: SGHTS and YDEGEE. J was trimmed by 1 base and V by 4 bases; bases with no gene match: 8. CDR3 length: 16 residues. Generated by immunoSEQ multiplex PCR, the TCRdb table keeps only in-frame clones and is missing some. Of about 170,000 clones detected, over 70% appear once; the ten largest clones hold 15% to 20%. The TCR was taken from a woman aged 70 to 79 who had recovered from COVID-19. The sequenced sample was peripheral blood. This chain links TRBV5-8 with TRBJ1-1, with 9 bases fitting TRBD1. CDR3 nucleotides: TGTGCCAGCAGCCCCCTACGGGGACAGGGGAACACTGAAGCTTTCTTT. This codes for CASSPLRGQGNTEAFF.